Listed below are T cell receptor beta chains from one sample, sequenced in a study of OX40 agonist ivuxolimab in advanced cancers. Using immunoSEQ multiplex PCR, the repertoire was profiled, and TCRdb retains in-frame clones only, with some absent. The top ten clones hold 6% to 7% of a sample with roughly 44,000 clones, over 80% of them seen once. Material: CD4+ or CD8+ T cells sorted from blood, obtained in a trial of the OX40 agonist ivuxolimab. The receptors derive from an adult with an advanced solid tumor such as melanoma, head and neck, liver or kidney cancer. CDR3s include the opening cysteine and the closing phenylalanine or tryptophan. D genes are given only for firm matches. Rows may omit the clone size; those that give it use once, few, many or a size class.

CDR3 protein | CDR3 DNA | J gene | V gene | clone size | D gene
CSAMAPNEAFF | TGCAGTGCTATGGCCCCTAATGAAGCTTTCTTT | TRBJ1-1 | TRBV20-1 | - | -
CASSEGGNHEQYF | TGTGCCAGCAGTGAAGGAGGTAACCACGAGCAGTACTTC | TRBJ2-7 | TRBV6-5 | - | -
CASRRGLAGSYEQYF | TGTGCCAGCAGACGGGGACTAGCGGGATCCTACGAGCAGTACTTC | TRBJ2-7 | TRBV6-5 | - | TRBD2
CASSRLAGLDTQYF | TGTGCCAGCAGCCGACTAGCGGGACTGGATACGCAGTATTTT | TRBJ2-3 | TRBV7-2 | few | TRBD2
CASSGLAGGGELFF | TGTGCCAGTAGTGGGCTAGCGGGCGGCGGGGAGCTGTTTTTT | TRBJ2-2 | TRBV19 | - | TRBD2
CASSTTNSGTPKEEKLFF | TGTGCCAGCAGCACCACGAATTCCGGGACACCTAAAGAGGAAAAACTGTTTTTT | TRBJ1-4 | TRBV7-9 | medium-sized | -
CASTSGTGEQPQHF | TGTGCCAGTACCTCCGGGACAGGGGAACAGCCCCAGCATTTT | TRBJ1-5 | TRBV6-1 | - | TRBD1
CAWSVAGVRFEQYF | TGTGCCTGGAGTGTAGCGGGAGTCAGGTTCGAGCAGTACTTC | TRBJ2-7 | TRBV30 | medium-sized | TRBD2
CASSPQGPGAFF | TGTGCCAGCTCACCCCAGGGACCGGGAGCTTTCTTT | TRBJ1-1 | TRBV18 | - | -
CASSLVLAGSYEQYF | TGCGCCAGCAGCTTGGTTCTAGCGGGATCATACGAGCAGTACTTC | TRBJ2-7 | TRBV5-1 | - | TRBD2
CASSFQGSYNEQFF | TGCGCCAGCAGCTTCCAGGGATCCTACAATGAGCAGTTCTTC | TRBJ2-1 | TRBV5-1 | - | -
CASSVYRGGLYEQYF | TGTGCCAGCAGCGTATACAGGGGGGGTCTCTACGAGCAGTACTTC | TRBJ2-7 | TRBV7-9 | - | -
CASGFSGVREQFF | TGTGCTAGTGGTTTCTCAGGGGTTAGGGAGCAGTTCTTC | TRBJ2-1 | TRBV12-5 | - | -
CASSGLTVYNEQFF | TGTGCCAGCAGTGGGCTGACTGTTTACAATGAGCAGTTCTTC | TRBJ2-1 | TRBV9 | - | -
CASSLEEGDEQFF | TGTGCCAGCAGCTTGGAAGAAGGGGATGAGCAGTTCTTC | TRBJ2-1 | TRBV5-4 | - | -
CASSSGNSYEQYF | TGTGCCAGTAGTTCTGGAAACTCCTACGAGCAGTACTTC | TRBJ2-7 | TRBV19 | - | -
CATRQGALNSGANVLTF | TGTGCCACCCGACAGGGGGCGCTAAACTCTGGGGCCAACGTCCTGACTTTC | TRBJ2-6 | TRBV2 | - | TRBD1
CASRAADTPNYGYTF | TGTGCCAGCAGGGCCGCCGATACACCGAACTATGGCTACACCTTC | TRBJ1-2 | TRBV6-5 | - | -
CASSLIASGREGAGELFF | TGTGCCAGCAGCTTGATCGCTAGCGGGAGGGAAGGCGCCGGGGAGCTGTTTTTT | TRBJ2-2 | TRBV5-6 | - | TRBD2
CASSRTGGPGYEQYF | TGTGCCAGTAGCCGGACAGGGGGTCCCGGCTACGAGCAGTACTTC | TRBJ2-7 | TRBV19 | few | TRBD1
CASRAHETQYF | TGTGCCAGCAGAGCGCATGAGACCCAGTACTTC | TRBJ2-5 | TRBV2 | - | -
CASSSGATDTQYF | TGTGCCAGCAGTTCGGGGGCCACAGATACGCAGTATTTT | TRBJ2-3 | TRBV28 | once | -
CASSLSGTGNTIYF | TGTGCCAGCAGCTTATCAGGAACTGGAAACACCATATATTTT | TRBJ1-3 | TRBV7-2 | - | -